The 15 T cell receptor beta chains below come from one sample, sequenced in a study of OX40 agonist ivuxolimab in advanced cancers. Generated by immunoSEQ multiplex PCR, the TCRdb table keeps only in-frame clones and is missing some. In the table there are 25,000 to 30,000 clones, approximately 80% of which are singletons. The source was CD4+ or CD8+ T cells sorted from blood, collected in a trial of the OX40 agonist ivuxolimab. These receptor sequences come from an adult with an advanced solid tumor such as melanoma, head and neck, liver or kidney cancer.

The J gene is TRBJ1-3, the V gene TRBV7-4; the D gene is possibly TRBD1 (6 bases). Trimming removed 2 bases at V and 0 bases at J, with 11 bases between. This CDR3 contains 16 residues. Germline values: CDR1 SGHVT, CDR2 SQSDAQ. CDR3 sequence reads: CASSLYREDSGNTIYF. CDR3 DNA sequence: TGTGCCAGCAGCTTATACAGGGAGGACTCTGGAAACACCATATATTTT.

The rearrangement links TRBV30 to TRBJ1-3; no reliable D call. The CDR3 contains 15 residues. V was cut by 0 bases and J by 1 base, with 10 bases left in between. Germline V CDR1 and CDR2: GTSNPN, SVGIG (reference sequence). CDR3 sequence: CAWSVPSFSGNTIYF. The CDR3 region has the DNA TGTGCCTGGAGTGTACCCTCCTTTTCTGGAAACACCATATATTTT.

To note about this clone: The junction does not match germline at one end; this may be a read error. V is TRBV11-1 and J is TRBJ1-6; D uncertain. CDR1 and CDR2 from the germline V gene are SGHAT and FQDESV (reference sequence). This CDR3 is 14 amino acids long. The CDR3 is CASSLARTPSPLHF. The CDR3 DNA follows: TGTGCCAGCAGCTTAGCGCGCACACCTTCACCACTCCACTTT.

The V call is TRBV9, the J call TRBJ1-1; the D is unclear. Germline V gene lookup returns CDR1 SGDLS and CDR2 YYNGEE. The CDR3 spans 15 residues. Trimming pared 2 bases from V and 4 bases from J, leaving 15 bases between. As DNA, the CDR3 is TGTGCCAGCAGCGTGTCTCTTCTGGGAGGCACTGAAGCTTTCTTT. Its protein is CASSVSLLGGTEAFF.

The rearrangement uses TRBV7-7 and TRBJ2-1; D perhaps matches TRBD2 (7 bases). The germline gives CDR1 SSHAT, CDR2 FNYEAQ (reference sequence). This CDR3 comprises 17 residues. The V end was cut by 3 bases, the J end by 5 bases, with 20 bases between. CDR3 nucleotides: TGTGCCAGCAGCTTCGGAGGGCTCGCGGGGGCCGACAATGAGCAGTTCTTC. It specifies CASSFGGLAGADNEQFF.

This chain links TRBV7-2 with TRBJ1-5, with unresolved D. Trimming removed 2 bases from V and 3 bases from J, with 5 bases in between. The CDR3 length is 13 residues. Germline V gene sequence: CDR1 SGHTA, CDR2 FQGNSA. The CDR3 spells CASSLHTNQPQHF. Here the CDR3 DNA reads TGTGCCAGCAGCTTACACACCAATCAGCCCCAGCATTTT.

The chain employs TRBV10-3 and TRBJ1-1; a possible D gene is TRBD1 (5 bases). Trimming removed 6 bases at V and 2 bases at J, with 13 bases between. CDR1 and CDR2 from the germline V gene are ENHRY and SYGVKD. This CDR3 region has 14 residues. Here the CDR3 DNA reads TGTGCCATCAGCCCACAGGCGGCTAACACTGAAGCTTTCTTT. It is translated as CAISPQAANTEAFF.

This clone was detected only a few times. The rearrangement links TRBV5-8 to TRBJ2-3, with 11 bases lining up with TRBD2. This CDR3 contains 16 residues. The junction had 13 bases not matched to a gene; V was cut back by 7 bases and J by 6 bases. The germline gives CDR1 SGHTS, CDR2 YDEGEE. CDR3 residues: CASGTAGLAARDTQYF. For the CDR3, the DNA is TGTGCCAGCGGTACCGCGGGACTAGCGGCCCGGGATACGCAGTATTTT.

This clone turned up a few times. V usage is TRBV6-9 and J usage is TRBJ1-1, with D tentatively TRBD1 (5 bases). CDR1 is MNHGY and CDR2 is SVAAGI in the germline V gene. This CDR3 region has 14 residues. V shed 3 bases and J shed 7 bases, with 15 bases lying between them. The DNA of the CDR3 is TGTGCCAGCAGTTACAACGGACAACTACATGAAGCTTTCTTT. It codes for CASSYNGQLHEAFF.

This chain joins TRBV13 and TRBJ2-1; a possible D gene is TRBD2 (6 bases). V was shortened by 5 bases and J by 9 bases, with 17 bases between the two germline ends. The CDR3 is 14 residues long. CDR1 and CDR2 from the germline V gene are PRHDT and FYEKMQ (reference sequence). The CDR3, as DNA: TGTGCCAGCAGCCCCCGGGGGTTAGAGGTTGAGCAGTTCTTC. Translating it yields CASSPRGLEVEQFF.

The V and J genes are TRBV4-2 and TRBJ2-5; D call uncertain. The DNA matches TRBJ2-7 better at its end, which makes the J call doubtful. Germline loops: CDR1 LGHNA, CDR2 YNFKEQ. The CDR3 totals 14 residues. The CDR3 protein is CASSQDHSSYEQYF. CDR3 coding DNA: TGTGCCAGCAGCCAAGATCACAGTTCCTACGAGCAGTACTTC.

The chain uses TRBV6-5 and TRBJ1-6; D not resolved. V was clipped by 0 bases and J by 8 bases, with 11 bases between them. Germline-derived CDR1 and CDR2 are MNHEY and SVGAGI. The CDR3 is 15 amino acids. The CDR3 sequence: CASSYSNHPDSPLHF. CDR3 DNA sequence: TGTGCCAGCAGTTACTCGAATCACCCCGATTCACCCCTCCACTTT.

The chain uses TRBV5-1 and TRBJ2-7, with a weak D call TRBD2 (7 bases). Germline-derived CDR1 and CDR2 are SGHRS and YFSETQ. Trimming took off 6 bases at V and 6 bases at J, with 19 bases between the two ends. CDR3 length: 14 amino acids. The CDR3 spells CASTQGGGSFEQYF. CDR3 nucleotides: TGCGCCAGCACCCAGGGAGGGGGTTCGTTCGAGCAGTACTTC.

The V gene is TRBV11-1, the J gene TRBJ1-1, with D tentatively TRBD1 (5 bases). The V and J ends lost 5 bases and 3 bases respectively, with 10 bases between them. From germline, CDR1 is SGHAT and CDR2 FQDESV (reference sequence). This CDR3 has 13 residues. This chain's CDR3 is CASSPPGDTEAFF. CDR3 DNA: TGTGCCAGCAGCCCACCGGGGGACACTGAAGCTTTCTTT.

V gene TRBV5-4 combines with J gene TRBJ2-5; 8 nucleotides agree with TRBD2. There are 15 residues in the CDR3. V was clipped by 2 bases and J by 1 base; unmatched bases: 4. Germline V gene data show CDR1 as SGHNT and CDR2 as YYREEE (reference sequence). CDR3 nucleotides: TGTGCCAGCAGCTTCAGCGGGGGAAGCCAAGAGACCCAGTACTTC. This encodes CASSFSGGSQETQYF.